This section outlines one T cell receptor beta chain sequence together with its context. Repertoires were generated with immunoSEQ multiplex PCR, while TCRdb's copy carries only in-frame clones and drops some. The sample gives approximately 200,000 clones, about 87% of which show up once; 4% to 5% is in the top ten. The sample comes from a study of blood T cell repertoires in COVID-19. The CDR3 is 17 amino acids. CDR1 is KGHSH and CDR2 is LQKENI in the germline V gene. Germline trimming cut 2 bases from V and 2 bases from J; bases unmatched to any gene: 5. The chain is built from TRBV18 and TRBJ2-2, with 10 bases identical to TRBD2. The sequence was collected from a woman under 40 with acute or convalescent COVID-19. Sequenced: peripheral blood. The CDR3 reads CASSPEVLAGNTGELFF. CDR3 DNA sequence: TGTGCCAGCTCACCAGAGGTACTAGCGGGAAACACCGGGGAGCTGTTTTTT.